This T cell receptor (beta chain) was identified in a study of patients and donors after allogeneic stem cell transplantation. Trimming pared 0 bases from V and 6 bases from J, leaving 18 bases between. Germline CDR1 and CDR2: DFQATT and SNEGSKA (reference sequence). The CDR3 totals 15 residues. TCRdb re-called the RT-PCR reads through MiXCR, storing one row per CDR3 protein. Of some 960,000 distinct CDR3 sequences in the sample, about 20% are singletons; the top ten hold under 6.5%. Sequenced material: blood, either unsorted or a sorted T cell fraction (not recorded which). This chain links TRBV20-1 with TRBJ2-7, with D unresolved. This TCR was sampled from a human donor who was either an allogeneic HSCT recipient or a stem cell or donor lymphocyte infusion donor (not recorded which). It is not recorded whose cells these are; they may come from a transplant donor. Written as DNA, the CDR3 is TGCAGTGCTAGAGATACGGTAGTAAAGACGGGCGAGCAGTACTTC. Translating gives CSARDTVVKTGEQYF.